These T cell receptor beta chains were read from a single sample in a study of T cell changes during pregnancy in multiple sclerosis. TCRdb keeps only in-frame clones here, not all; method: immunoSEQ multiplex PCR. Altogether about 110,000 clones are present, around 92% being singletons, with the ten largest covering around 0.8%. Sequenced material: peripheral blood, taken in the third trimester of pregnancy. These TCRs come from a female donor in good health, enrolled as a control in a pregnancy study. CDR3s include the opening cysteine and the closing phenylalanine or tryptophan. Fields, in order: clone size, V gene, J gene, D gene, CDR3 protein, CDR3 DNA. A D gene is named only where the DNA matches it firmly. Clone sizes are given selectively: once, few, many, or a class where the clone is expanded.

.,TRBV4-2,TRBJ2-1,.,CASSPRDGGVYNEQFF,TGTGCCAGCAGCCCCAGGGACGGCGGGGTCTACAATGAGCAGTTCTTC
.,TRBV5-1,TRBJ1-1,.,CASSLVSNTEAFF,TGCGCCAGCAGCTTGGTCTCCAACACTGAAGCTTTCTTT
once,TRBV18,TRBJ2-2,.,CASSLRQGGNTGELFF,TGTGCCAGCTCACTCCGACAGGGAGGGAACACCGGGGAGCTGTTTTTT
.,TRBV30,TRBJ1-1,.,CAWSVATPLGVNTEAFF,TGTGCCTGGAGTGTGGCCACCCCCCTCGGGGTTAACACTGAAGCTTTCTTT
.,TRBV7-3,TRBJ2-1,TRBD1,CASSLGQGSYNEQFF,TGTGCCAGCAGCTTAGGACAGGGGTCCTACAATGAGCAGTTCTTC
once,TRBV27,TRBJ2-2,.,CATRGTGELFF,TGTGCCACCCGGGGGACCGGGGAGCTGTTTTTT
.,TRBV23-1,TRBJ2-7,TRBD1,CASSQSSPGQEPYEQYF,TGCGCCAGCAGTCAATCGTCCCCTGGACAGGAACCTTACGAGCAGTACTTC
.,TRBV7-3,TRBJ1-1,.,CASSLGGGNTEAFF,TGTGCCAGCAGCTTAGGGGGAGGGAACACTGAAGCTTTCTTT
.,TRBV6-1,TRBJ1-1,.,CASSEAGQAFF,TGTGCCAGCAGTGAAGCGGGCCAAGCTTTCTTT
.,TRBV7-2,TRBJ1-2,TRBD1,CASSSGQNYGYTF,TGTGCCAGCAGCTCGGGACAGAACTATGGCTACACCTTC
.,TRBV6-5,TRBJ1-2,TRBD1,CASRRIGQAQTF,TGTGCCAGCAGGAGAATCGGACAGGCGCAAACCTTC
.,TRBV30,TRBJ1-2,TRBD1,CAWGQGGWGGYTF,TGTGCCTGGGGACAGGGCGGGTGGGGTGGCTACACCTTC
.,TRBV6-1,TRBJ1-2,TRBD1,CASSADRDGGYTF,TGTGCCAGCAGTGCCGACAGGGACGGGGGCTACACCTTC
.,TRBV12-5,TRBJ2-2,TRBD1,CASGTGDTGELFF,TGTGCTAGTGGGACAGGGGATACCGGGGAGCTGTTTTTT
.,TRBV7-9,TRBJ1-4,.,CASSTPAGAHEKLFF,TGTGCCAGCAGCACCCCGGCGGGGGCTCATGAAAAACTGTTTTTT
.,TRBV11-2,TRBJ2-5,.,CASSLDRGLRETQYF,TGTGCCAGCAGCTTAGATCGGGGACTGCGAGAGACCCAGTACTTC
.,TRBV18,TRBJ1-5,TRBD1,CASSPALTGGDQPQHF,TGTGCCAGCTCACCTGCTCTGACAGGGGGCGATCAGCCCCAGCATTTT
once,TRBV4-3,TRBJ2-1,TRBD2,CASSRIAGGLEGEQFF,TGCGCCAGCAGCCGAATAGCGGGGGGGCTTGAGGGTGAGCAGTTCTTC
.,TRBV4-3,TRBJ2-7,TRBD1,CASSLRTGSGEQYF,TGCGCCAGCAGCCTCCGGACAGGGTCTGGCGAGCAGTACTTC
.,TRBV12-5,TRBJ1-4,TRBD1,CASGLVVGGDRVEKLFF,TGTGCTAGTGGTTTGGTAGTAGGGGGGGACAGGGTCGAAAAACTGTTTTTT
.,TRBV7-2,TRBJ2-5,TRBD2,CASSPLVAGGGETQYF,TGTGCCAGCAGCCCGCTGGTGGCGGGGGGTGGGGAGACCCAGTACTTC
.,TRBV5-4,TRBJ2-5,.,CASSFGFRETQYF,TGTGCCAGCAGCTTCGGGTTCCGAGAGACCCAGTACTTC
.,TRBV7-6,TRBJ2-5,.,CTSSLAGNRVEETQYF,TGTACCAGCAGCTTAGCGGGTAACAGGGTTGAAGAGACCCAGTACTTC
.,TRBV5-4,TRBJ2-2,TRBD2,CATKGLAGTHTGELFF,TGTGCCACCAAGGGACTAGCGGGGACCCACACCGGGGAGCTGTTTTTT
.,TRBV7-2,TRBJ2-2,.,CASSLQTKTGELFF,TGTGCCAGCAGCTTACAGACAAAGACCGGGGAGCTGTTTTTT
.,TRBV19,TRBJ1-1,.,CASSISSGTPQF,TGTGCCAGTAGTATATCTAGCGGGACTCCCCAATTT
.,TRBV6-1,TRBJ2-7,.,CASSGSSDYEQYF,TGTGCCAGCAGTGGTTCTAGCGACTACGAGCAGTACTTC
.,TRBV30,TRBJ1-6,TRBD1,CACNRDSNNSPLHF,TGTGCCTGTAATCGGGACAGTAATAATTCACCCCTCCACTTT
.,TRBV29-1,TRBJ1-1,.,CSVEDRGGVGPNTEAFF,TGCAGCGTTGAAGATAGGGGGGGTGTGGGGCCGAACACTGAAGCTTTCTTT
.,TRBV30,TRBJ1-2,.,CAWGSGQGLGIGGGYTF,TGTGCCTGGGGCTCTGGGCAGGGCTTGGGGATCGGTGGTGGCTACACCTTC
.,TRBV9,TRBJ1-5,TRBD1,CASSISGQENQPQHF,TGTGCCAGCAGTATTTCGGGACAGGAAAATCAGCCCCAGCATTTT
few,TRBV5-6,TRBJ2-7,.,CASNQYRGSYEQYF,TGTGCCAGCAACCAATACCGGGGGTCCTACGAGCAGTACTTC
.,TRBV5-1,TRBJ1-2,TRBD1,CASRPGTGTFYGYTF,TGCGCCAGCCGCCCCGGGACAGGGACTTTCTATGGCTACACCTTC
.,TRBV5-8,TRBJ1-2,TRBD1,CASSWTGGYGYTF,TGTGCCAGCAGCTGGACAGGGGGCTATGGCTACACCTTC
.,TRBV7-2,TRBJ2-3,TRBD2,CASSSKLGRGADTQYF,TGTGCCAGCAGCTCAAAACTGGGGCGGGGGGCAGATACGCAGTATTTT
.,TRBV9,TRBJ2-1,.,CASSRTHNSYNEQFF,TGTGCCAGCAGTAGGACACACAACTCCTACAATGAGCAGTTCTTC
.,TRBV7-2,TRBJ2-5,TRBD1,CASSLAGSGGGKTQYF,TGTGCCAGCAGCTTAGCGGGGTCAGGGGGTGGAAAGACCCAGTACTTC
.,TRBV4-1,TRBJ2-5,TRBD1,CASSHFGQGQETQYF,TGCGCCAGCAGCCATTTTGGACAGGGGCAAGAGACCCAGTACTTC